One sample yielded the 9 T cell receptor beta chains listed below, sequenced in a study of CD8 T cells in ankylosing spondylitis. TCRdb analysed the 5' RACE reads with MiXCR anew, one entry per CDR3 protein. The repertoire holds 150,000 or so distinct CDR3 sequences, roughly 10% seen once, with about 15% in the top ten. The material sequenced was blood, either unsorted or a sorted T cell fraction (not recorded which). These TCRs come from a female donor with ankylosing spondylitis or in good health (not recorded which).

This clonotype was seen repeatedly, ten times or more. This rearrangement joins TRBV5-5 to TRBJ2-7; 7 bases fit TRBD2. Looked up from germline, CDR1 is SGHKS and CDR2 is YYEKEE (reference sequence). The V gene end was trimmed by 0 bases and the J gene end by 4 bases; junction bases not matched to a gene: 4. The CDR3 is 14 residues long. The CDR3 loop is CASSLGGLGYEQYF. CDR3 coding DNA: TGTGCCAGCAGCTTGGGCGGACTAGGGTACGAGCAGTACTTC. The complete variable domain, with remaining parts taken from reference TRBV5-5 and TRBJ2-7, reads DAGVTQSPTHLIKTRGQQVTLRCSPISGHKSVSWYQQVLGQGPQFIFQYYEKEERGRGNFPDRFSARQFPNYSSELNVNALLLGDSALYLCASSLGGLGYEQYFGPGTRLTVT.

This clonotype occurred a few times. The chain couples TRBV4-3 to TRBJ2-1; D ambiguous. Germline V CDR1 and CDR2: LGHNA, YSLEER. The CDR3 runs to 16 residues. V gave up 0 bases and J gave up 0 bases, with 9 bases separating them. The CDR3 nucleotides are TGCGCCAGCAGCCAAGATCAACGGAGCTCCTACAATGAGCAGTTCTTC. This translates into CASSQDQRSSYNEQFF.

The table lists this clonotype with a few counts. This chain joins TRBV24-1 and TRBJ2-2; TRBD1 is a possible D gene (7 bases). The CDR3 is 13 residues long. Between the trimmed V and J ends, which lost 10 bases and 6 bases, there was a span of 14 bases. Per the germline V gene, CDR1 is KGHDR and CDR2 is SFDVKD. CDR3 amino acids: CATKEGAAGELFF. The CDR3 DNA sequence: TGTGCCACAAAGGAGGGGGCGGCCGGGGAGCTGTTTTTT.

The V gene is TRBV9, the J gene TRBJ1-1; maybe TRBD1 (5 bases). Trimming stripped 0 bases from V and 10 bases from J, with 19 bases between. The CDR3 totals 15 residues. CDR1 and CDR2 (germline): SGDLS, YYNGEE. The CDR3 loop is CASSVAWGTDGGAFF. The CDR3 DNA sequence: TGTGCCAGCAGCGTAGCTTGGGGGACCGACGGGGGAGCTTTCTTT.

The chain employs TRBV7-2 and TRBJ1-4; D perhaps matches TRBD1 (6 bases). V lost 4 bases to trimming and J lost 14 bases, with 17 bases between them. CDR3 length equals 13 residues. CDR1 is SGHTA, CDR2 FQGNSA, per germline. CDR3 coding DNA: TGTGCCAGCAGCTGGGACACCGCCGGTGAGCTGTTTTTT. It codes for CASSWDTAGELFF. The whole variable domain, filled in from reference TRBV7-2 and TRBJ1-4, reads GAGVSQSPSNKVTEKGKDVELRCDPISGHTALYWYRQSLGQGLEFLIYFQGNSAPDKSGLPSDRFSAERTGGSVSTLTIQRTQQEDSAVYLCASSWDTAGELFFGSGTQLSVL.

In this sample, this clonotype turned up once. The CDR3 reads CASGTSGRGHEQFF. The CDR3 region has the DNA TGTGCCAGCGGCACTAGCGGGAGAGGCCATGAGCAGTTCTTC. The V call is TRBV2, the J call TRBJ2-1; 11 nucleotides align to TRBD2. J lost 8 bases, V lost 8 bases, and 8 bases had no gene match. CDR3 length: 14 amino acids. Germline CDR1 SNHLY, CDR2 FYNNEI.

The sample holds a few counts of this clonotype. V is TRBV11-1 and J is TRBJ2-2; 13 positions agree with TRBD2. The germline V gene has CDR1 SGHAT and CDR2 FQDESV (reference sequence). This CDR3 contains 18 residues. Trimming took 1 base from V and 3 from J; bases not matched to a gene: 5. Here the CDR3 DNA reads TGTGCCAGCAGCTTAGGATGGACTAGCGGGAGCCACACCGGGGAGCTGTTTTTT. Protein: CASSLGWTSGSHTGELFF.

This clonotype was detected only a few times. The J gene is TRBJ1-1, the V gene TRBV11-1; 7 bases agree with TRBD1. Germline V gene lookup returns CDR1 SGHAT and CDR2 FQDESV (reference sequence). CDR3 length: 14 amino acids. The trim removed 5 bases at V and 3 bases at J, leaving 6 bases unmatched. CDR3 coding DNA: TGTGCCAGCAGCCCACCCAGGGGGTACACTGAAGCTTTCTTT. This gives the protein CASSPPRGYTEAFF.

V usage is TRBV7-9 and J usage is TRBJ2-1; D may be TRBD2 (5 bases). Trimming removed 1 base at V and 8 bases at J, with 9 bases between. There are 13 residues in the CDR3. Germline CDR1 SEHNR, CDR2 FQNEAQ (reference sequence). The CDR3 sequence: CASSLEPRDEQFF. In nucleotides, the CDR3 is TGTGCCAGCAGCTTAGAACCGCGGGATGAGCAGTTCTTC.